This is a list of T cell receptor beta chains from one sample in a study of blood T cell repertoires in COVID-19. Only in-frame clones appear in the TCRdb table, and some are missing; sequencing was by immunoSEQ multiplex PCR. The sample has under 350,000 clones; more than 85% are singletons. The material sequenced was peripheral blood. The receptors come from a man between 65 and 80 years old with acute or convalescent COVID-19. Both conserved end residues are part of each CDR3. The order of the fields is V gene, J gene, CDR3 protein.

TRBV2	TRBJ2-1	CASRLAGDNEQFF
TRBV2	TRBJ1-2	CASSQEGIYGYTF
TRBV7-9	TRBJ2-2	CASSLGLAGVAGELFF
TRBV13	TRBJ2-7	CASSLGPTGGYEQYF
TRBV24-1	TRBJ1-1	CATSGNRNTEAFF
TRBV21-1	TRBJ2-5	CASSKVLQDKQETQYF
TRBV5-5	TRBJ2-1	CASSLETGENNEQFF
TRBV11-3	TRBJ2-7	CASSPSGTDSSYEQYF
TRBV9	TRBJ1-3	CASSAYLGSRIPSGNTIYF
TRBV2	TRBJ2-2	CASRKDIAGELFF
TRBV3-1/TRBV3-2	TRBJ2-6	CASSQVIGSGANVLTF
TRBV7-2	TRBJ2-1	CASSSTSGGSWGEQFF
TRBV29-1	TRBJ2-4	CSVGQHQDIQYF
TRBV3-1/TRBV3-2	TRBJ1-2	CASSPRTGRDGYTF
TRBV28	TRBJ2-7	CASSPRQGNSYEQYF
TRBV27	TRBJ2-1	CASSLGLAGVDEQFF
TRBV19	TRBJ1-3	CASRRRGIGNTIYF
TRBV29-1	TRBJ1-2	CSVRSDYGYTF
TRBV19	TRBJ2-7	CASSTTGGESYEQYF
TRBV19	TRBJ1-6	CASSGAGVDNSPLHF
TRBV12-2	TRBJ2-7	CASRLSGVYEQYF
TRBV15	TRBJ1-4	CATSTGGWTGGATNEKLFF